This TCR beta chain was found in a study of regulatory T cells in long-lasting Graves disease. General study results and limits: Persistent Graves' patients showed reduced TCR diversity versus newly diagnosed patients.

The time point was: newly diagnosed GD, antithyroid drugs for less than 3 months. Extracted PBMC RNA gave rise to the TCR library. This clonotype has ten or more counts. As yet, its antigen is unknown. Germline V gives CDR1 MDHEN, CDR2 SYDVKM. J was trimmed by 5 bases and V by 3 bases; bases with no gene match: 8. The CDR3 length is 16 residues. Construction of TCR beta libraries relied on iRepertoire HTBI primers and on Arm-PCR targeting CDR3 regions. TCRdb ran MiXCR on the multiplex PCR reads and lists one entry per CDR3 protein. Of 350,000 to 500,000 distinct CDR3 sequences in the sample, 14% were seen once. The same sample was also studied in work on T cells in Graves' hyperthyroidism and ophthalmopathy.

Sequences were derived from peripheral blood mononuclear cells (PBMCs), sampled at new diagnosis, from a patient treated with antithyroid drugs. The sequence derives from a woman in her forties or fifties with Graves disease. The V and J genes are TRBV28 and TRBJ2-1; 9 bases fit TRBD2. This CDR3 is CASSLVAGVVDNEQFF. CDR3 sequence (DNA): TGTGCCAGCAGTTTGGTAGCGGGAGTGGTCGACAATGAGCAGTTCTTC.